The rows below give T cell receptor beta chains drawn from one sample of a study of blood T cell repertoires in COVID-19. Here immunoSEQ multiplex PCR was the method, and the copy in TCRdb shows in-frame clones only, minus some. The top ten clones hold roughly an eighth of a sample with about 110,000 clones, less than 85% of them seen once. The sequencing input was peripheral blood. Receptors originate from a human donor in a cohort sampled during active COVID-19. Both conserved end residues are part of each CDR3. A D gene is named only where the DNA matches it firmly. Not all rows give a size; the values are once, few, many and, for expanded clones, a class.

cdr3_nt cdr3_aa d_call clone_size j_call v_call
TGCGCCAGCAGCACCCGACAGGGGTACGAGCAGTACTTC CASSTRQGYEQYF TRBD1 - TRBJ2-7 TRBV5-1
TGTGCCAGCTCACCCACGGGACAGGGCGTCCCGAGTAAAGATGGCTACACCTTC CASSPTGQGVPSKDGYTF TRBD1 - TRBJ1-2 TRBV18
TGTGCCAGCAGCTTGGGCAGGGTCGATCAGCCCCAGCATTTT CASSLGRVDQPQHF - - TRBJ1-5 TRBV7-2
TGCGCCAGCAGCTTGGACAACAGGGTGTGGACCGGGGAGCTGTTTTTT CASSLDNRVWTGELFF - - TRBJ2-2 TRBV5-1
TGCGCCAGCAGCCGGGGAGGGGGGACGAACACTGAAGCTTTCTTT CASSRGGGTNTEAFF - once TRBJ1-1 TRBV5-1
TGTGCCAGCAGCTTGGCTCTGGACTATGGCTACACCTTC CASSLALDYGYTF - once TRBJ1-2 TRBV11-2
TGTGCCAGCAAAGGGACAGGGCAGTCACCCCTCCACTTT CASKGTGQSPLHF TRBD1 - TRBJ1-6 TRBV3-1/TRBV3-2
TGTGCCAGCAGCTTACAGGGTCGGTATGGCTACACCTTC CASSLQGRYGYTF - - TRBJ1-2 TRBV5-6
TGTGCCAGCAGCTTCCAGGGGGCGCTCCTCTACGAGCAGTACTTC CASSFQGALLYEQYF TRBD1 - TRBJ2-7 TRBV7-2
TGTGCCAGCAGCACACACAGGGGGATGGCTTTCTTT CASSTHRGMAFF TRBD1 - TRBJ1-1 TRBV5-6
TGTGCCAGCAGGACCGGGACAGGGGAGGCCTACGAGCAGTACTTC CASRTGTGEAYEQYF TRBD1 - TRBJ2-7 TRBV6-5
TGCGCCAGCAGTCAGCGGCGGGGGACCTACAATGAGCAGTTCTTC CASSQRRGTYNEQFF TRBD2 - TRBJ2-1 TRBV10-1
TGTGCCAGCAGGGACAGAACCCAGGGGTTACTGTTTTTT CASRDRTQGLLFF - - TRBJ1-4 TRBV12-3/TRBV12-4
TGTGCCAGCAGTGCCCCGTCTAGCGGGGGGGCCAATGAGCAGTTCTTC CASSAPSSGGANEQFF TRBD2 - TRBJ2-1 TRBV2
TGTGCCAGCAGTAGTCAGGGGGCAATGGGTCAGCCCCAGCATTTT CASSSQGAMGQPQHF TRBD1 - TRBJ1-5 TRBV27
TGTGCCAGCAGCCAAGATTGGGGCAGCAATCAGCCCCAGCATTTT CASSQDWGSNQPQHF - - TRBJ1-5 TRBV3-1/TRBV3-2
TGCGCCAGCAGACCCACCGGACAGCCCAATCAGCCCCAGCATTTT CASRPTGQPNQPQHF - - TRBJ1-5 TRBV5-1
TGTGCCAGCGGGAGGCAGACCGGGGAGCTGTTTTTT CASGRQTGELFF - - TRBJ2-2 TRBV11-2
TGTGCCAGCAGTTCGGACAGGTCTAATGAAAAACTGTTTTTT CASSSDRSNEKLFF TRBD1 many TRBJ1-4 TRBV6-5
TGCGCCAGCACCGGGGTAGACTATGGCTACACCTTC CASTGVDYGYTF - - TRBJ1-2 TRBV10-2
TGTGCCAGCAGTTTGTCCACAGGGGCAGGATCACCCCTCCACTTT CASSLSTGAGSPLHF TRBD1 - TRBJ1-6 TRBV28
TGCAGTGCTAGCGTACAGACTGGCTACACCTTC CSASVQTGYTF - - TRBJ1-2 TRBV20-1
TGTGCCAGCAGCTCCCGGACAGTTCCCGGATCACCCCTCCACTTT CASSSRTVPGSPLHF - - TRBJ1-6 TRBV6-5
TGTGCCAGCAAGTGGACAGGGCCCACTGAAGCTTTCTTT CASKWTGPTEAFF TRBD1 once TRBJ1-1 TRBV12-3/TRBV12-4
TGCGCCAGCAGCGAAGGGACAGTTAACTATGGCTACACCTTC CASSEGTVNYGYTF TRBD1 - TRBJ1-2 TRBV5-1
TGTGCCAGCAGCAAAGCGCGGCTAGCGGGGCCATACAATGAGCAGTTCTTC CASSKARLAGPYNEQFF - - TRBJ2-1 TRBV21-1
TGTGCCAGCAGTGGGACACCTGAGTTCACCGGGGAGCTGTTTTTT CASSGTPEFTGELFF - - TRBJ2-2 TRBV2
TGTGCCAGCAGTTTCGACGGAGCCCCTAGCTATGGCTACACCTTC CASSFDGAPSYGYTF - few TRBJ1-2 TRBV28
TGTGCCAGCAGCTTCCAACCCACAGGGAACACTGAAGCTTTCTTT CASSFQPTGNTEAFF - - TRBJ1-1 TRBV7-2
TGTGCCAGCAGCAGGACAGGGGCGCCAGCTTTCTTT CASSRTGAPAFF TRBD1 - TRBJ1-1 TRBV12-3/TRBV12-4
TGTGCCAGCAGTTTAGGCGGCTCAGGGGGCGTTCAGCCCCAGCATTTT CASSLGGSGGVQPQHF TRBD1 - TRBJ1-5 TRBV28
TGTGCCAGCAGCGTTCAGCCAGCGGGGGTCACCGGGGAGCTGTTTTTT CASSVQPAGVTGELFF TRBD2 once TRBJ2-2 TRBV9
TGTGCCAGGGGGAGTTATGGCTACACCTTC CARGSYGYTF - - TRBJ1-2 TRBV27
TGTGCCAGCAGTTCCTCAGGCGGGGGTACTAATGAAAAACTGTTTTTT CASSSSGGGTNEKLFF - - TRBJ1-4 TRBV6-5
TGCGCCAGCAGCGCGGGACCGGGAAACATTCAGTACTTC CASSAGPGNIQYF - - TRBJ2-4 TRBV5-1
TGCGCCAGCAGCTTGGGCCAGTACTATGAAGCAGATACGCAGTATTTT CASSLGQYYEADTQYF - - TRBJ2-3 TRBV5-1
TGTGCCAGCAGTGCGGACTCGGGGGGGAACACTGAAGCTTTCTTT CASSADSGGNTEAFF - - TRBJ1-1 TRBV2
TGCAGCGTTGAAGTTTCGGGATTGATGTATGGCTACACCTTC CSVEVSGLMYGYTF - - TRBJ1-2 TRBV29-1
TGTGCCAGCAGCCAAGAAATAGGGTGGACGGGATCACCCCTCCACTTT CASSQEIGWTGSPLHF - - TRBJ1-6 TRBV3-1/TRBV3-2
TGCAGCCAAAAACAGGGAAACAATGAGCAGTTCTTC CSQKQGNNEQFF - - TRBJ2-1 TRBV29-1
TGCGCCAGCAGCTTGGGAGGGTATGGGGACACTGAAGCTTTCTTT CASSLGGYGDTEAFF - - TRBJ1-1 TRBV5-1
TGTGCCAGCAGAACAACAGATAATTCACCCCTCCACTTT CASRTTDNSPLHF - - TRBJ1-6 TRBV28
TGCGCCAGCAGCCCACAGGGGATCACAGATACGCAGTATTTT CASSPQGITDTQYF TRBD1 once TRBJ2-3 TRBV5-1
TGTGCCACCAGCCGGCTGGACAGGGATTCACCCCTCCACTTT CATSRLDRDSPLHF TRBD1 - TRBJ1-6 TRBV15
TGCGCCAGCAGCCACACTAGCGGGGGGAGCACAGATACGCAGTATTTT CASSHTSGGSTDTQYF TRBD2 once TRBJ2-3 TRBV4-3
TGTGCCAGCAGGAAAACAGCTTGGGATGGCTACACCTTC CASRKTAWDGYTF - - TRBJ1-2 TRBV12-3/TRBV12-4
TGCGCCAGCAGCTACGGGGAAGGGAACTACGAGCAGTACTTC CASSYGEGNYEQYF - - TRBJ2-7 TRBV5-1
TGTGCCAGCATCCGGACAGGGGGGACCTATGGCTACACCTTC CASIRTGGTYGYTF TRBD1 - TRBJ1-2 TRBV6-5
TGTGCCAGCAGCTCAGTGGACACATTACAGTTCTTC CASSSVDTLQFF - - TRBJ2-1 TRBV7-6
TGTGCCAGCAAACGGGAGGCCAAAAACATTCAGTACTTC CASKREAKNIQYF - - TRBJ2-4 TRBV21-1
TGTGCCAGTAGTATAGATACCGGGACAGGGTGGTACGAGCAGTACTTC CASSIDTGTGWYEQYF TRBD1 - TRBJ2-7 TRBV19
TGTGCCAGCAGTCCATCGGGACACTTAGGAACCCAGCCCCAGCATTTT CASSPSGHLGTQPQHF - - TRBJ1-5 TRBV28
TGTGCCAGTAGTGTCGGGATCGGGGAGCTGTTTTTT CASSVGIGELFF - - TRBJ2-2 TRBV19
TGTGCCAGCAGCCCTAGGACAGCGATGAACACTGAAGCTTTCTTT CASSPRTAMNTEAFF - - TRBJ1-1 TRBV4-2
TGTGCCAGCAGGGGCAGCCTGAACACCGGGGAGCTGTTTTTT CASRGSLNTGELFF - - TRBJ2-2 TRBV6-5
TGTGCCAGTAGTATAGGGGACAGCGCCCTCCACTTT CASSIGDSALHF TRBD1 few TRBJ1-6 TRBV19
TGCGCCAGCAGCGGAACAGGGGGCGACTGGGGTGAAAAACTGTTTTTT CASSGTGGDWGEKLFF TRBD1 - TRBJ1-4 TRBV5-1
TGTGCCATCAGTGAAGTCGTCGGGTACGAGCAGTACTTC CAISEVVGYEQYF - - TRBJ2-7 TRBV10-3
TGTGCCAGCTCCGCGGGGGTCGAGATGGATCAGCCCCAGCATTTT CASSAGVEMDQPQHF - - TRBJ1-5 TRBV18
TGCGCCAGCAGTGATCAGGGGAGCAATCAGCCCCAGCATTTT CASSDQGSNQPQHF - - TRBJ1-5 TRBV10-1